The 29 T cell receptor beta chains below come from one sample, sequenced in a study of shared clonotypes between healthy human individuals. Data came from immunoSEQ multiplex PCR; TCRdb stores just in-frame clones and leaves some out. The sample consists of approximately 2.3 million clones, about 92% of them appearing once. Sequencing was done on a sample of naive CD4+ T cells from PBMCs. Sample subset: CD45RA+ positively selected. Receptor source: a young man in good health. Some clones in this sample may be carry-over from other donors' samples.

The V gene is TRBV5-1, the J gene TRBJ2-1; 7 nucleotides align to TRBD2. Germline CDR1 reads SGHRS; CDR2 reads YFSETQ. The ends lost 4 bases at V and 2 bases at J; junction bases unmatched: 6. The CDR3 has 15 amino acids. The CDR3 DNA follows: TGCGCCAGCAGCCACGGGGCGGGAGCCTACAATGAGCAGTTCTTC. Residues: CASSHGAGAYNEQFF.

The chain uses TRBV5-1 and TRBJ2-7, with 9 bases aligning to TRBD1. V shed 4 bases, J shed 1 base, and the junction held 9 bases outside the gene matches. Germline V lookup: CDR1 SGHRS, CDR2 YFSETQ. The CDR3 has 16 residues. As DNA, the CDR3 is TGCGCCAGCAGCCCCTGGGGGGGACAGGGATCCTACGAGCAGTACTTC. It translates to CASSPWGGQGSYEQYF. Full variable domain (missing parts from reference TRBV5-1 and TRBJ2-7): KAGVTQTPRYLIKTRGQQVTLSCSPISGHRSVSWYQQTPGQGLQFLFEYFSETQRNKGNFPGRFSGRQFSNSRSEMNVSTLELGDSALYLCASSPWGGQGSYEQYFGPGTRLTVT.

Only one count was recorded for this clone. The rearrangement links TRBV5-1 to TRBJ2-5; D is possibly TRBD1 (5 bases). Per the germline V gene, CDR1 is SGHRS and CDR2 is YFSETQ. V lost 0 bases, J lost 1 base, and 10 bases lay in between. CDR3 length: 15 amino acids. The CDR3 DNA is TGCGCCAGCAGCTTGGGGGGCGCGCTCCAAGAGACCCAGTACTTC. It yields the protein CASSLGGALQETQYF. Supplemented by reference TRBV5-1 and TRBJ2-5, the full variable domain reads KAGVTQTPRYLIKTRGQQVTLSCSPISGHRSVSWYQQTPGQGLQFLFEYFSETQRNKGNFPGRFSGRQFSNSRSEMNVSTLELGDSALYLCASSLGGALQETQYFGPGTRLLVL.

This sequence joins TRBV5-5 and TRBJ2-5, with a tentative D call TRBD1 (5 bases). The CDR3 spans 14 residues. The V gene's germline CDR1 is SGHKS and CDR2 YYEKEE (reference sequence). Trimming removed 0 bases at V and 5 bases at J, with 11 bases between. Written as DNA, the CDR3 is TGTGCCAGCAGCTTGGAGGCAGGGTACGAGACCCAGTACTTC. Its translation: CASSLEAGYETQYF.

This clone was detected only once. The chain employs TRBV2 and TRBJ2-7, with 7 positions matching TRBD2. This CDR3 is built from 15 residues. Trimming took 4 bases from V and 3 from J; bases not matched to a gene: 9. Germline V gene sequence: CDR1 SNHLY, CDR2 FYNNEI. CDR3 in DNA: TGTGCCAGCAGTGCTCGGAACAGCGGGGTCTACGAGCAGTACTTC. Its protein product is CASSARNSGVYEQYF.

The chain joins TRBV5-1 to TRBJ2-1; D gene ambiguous. Germline V gene data show CDR1 as SGHRS and CDR2 as YFSETQ. The V gene lost 0 bases and the J gene lost 0 bases, with 10 bases spanning the gap. This CDR3 is 16 amino acids long. CDR3 DNA sequence: TGCGCCAGCAGCTTGGCCGGCATGAGCTCCTACAATGAGCAGTTCTTC. Translating gives CASSLAGMSSYNEQFF.

A remark on this clone: The same CDR3 also results from other DNA sequences found in this sample. This chain uses TRBV9 with TRBJ2-1; 7 nucleotides match TRBD2. CDR3 length equals 15 residues. V gave up 0 bases and J gave up 3 bases; unmatched junction bases: 3. Germline V lookup: CDR1 SGDLS, CDR2 YYNGEE. The CDR3 loop is CASSVASGFYNEQFF. CDR3 DNA: TGTGCCAGCAGCGTAGCTAGCGGATTCTACAATGAGCAGTTCTTC.

The rearrangement links TRBV28 to TRBJ1-5; the D is unclear. Germline values: CDR1 MDHEN, CDR2 SYDVKM. The CDR3 runs 12 residues. The V end was cut by 6 bases, the J end by 5 bases, with 8 bases between. The CDR3 DNA is TGTGCCAGCAGCCCGGTGCATCAGCCCCAGCATTTT. Its protein product is CASSPVHQPQHF.

The chain couples TRBV10-3 to TRBJ2-6, with TRBD1 matching over 8 bases. The germline V gene has CDR1 ENHRY and CDR2 SYGVKD. The CDR3 runs to 20 residues. V gave up 3 bases and J gave up 1 base; unmatched junction bases: 14. The CDR3, as DNA: TGTGCCATCAGTGATGGGGTCGGACAGGGTTCCCTTTCTGGGGCCAACGTCCTGACTTTC. It translates to CAISDGVGQGSLSGANVLTF.

This chain joins TRBV29-1 and TRBJ2-1; weak D call: TRBD1 (7 bases). Germline V lookup: CDR1 SQVTM, CDR2 ANQGSEA. Trimming took off 0 bases at V and 6 bases at J, with 15 bases between the two ends. This CDR3 contains 15 residues. CDR3 region: CSVEERNRGGNEQFF. The CDR3 nucleotides read TGCAGCGTTGAAGAAAGAAACAGGGGAGGCAATGAGCAGTTCTTC.

V usage is TRBV19 and J usage is TRBJ2-7, with D unclear. The CDR3 runs to 14 residues. V gave up 3 bases and J gave up 2 bases, with 11 bases separating them. CDR1 LNHDA and CDR2 SQIVND come from the germline V gene (reference sequence). In nucleotides, the CDR3 is TGTGCCAGTAGTATGAGGATTGGCCCCTACGAGCAGTACTTC. Translation gives CASSMRIGPYEQYF.

The chain links TRBV2 to TRBJ2-5, with TRBD2 matching 7 bases. The CDR3 contains 14 residues. Germline lookup yields CDR1 SNHLY and CDR2 FYNNEI. Trimming at V came to 7 bases and at J to 7 bases, leaving 12 bases not matched to a gene. DNA for the CDR3: TGTGCCAGCACCCCGGGGAGCCCGGGGGGGACCCAGTACTTC. This sequence encodes CASTPGSPGGTQYF. Full variable domain (rest looked up from reference TRBV2 and TRBJ2-5): EPEVTQTPSHQVTQMGQEVILRCVPISNHLYFYWYRQILGQKVEFLVSFYNNEISEKSEIFDDQFSVERPDGSNFTLKIRSTKLEDSAMYFCASTPGSPGGTQYFGPGTRLLVL.

This chain links TRBV18 with TRBJ2-3; no definite D call. The germline gives CDR1 KGHSH, CDR2 LQKENI. Trimming left V 2 bases short and J 2 bases short, with 8 bases between. This CDR3 is built from 14 residues. This CDR3 reads CASSPITDTDTQYF. For the CDR3, the DNA is TGTGCCAGCTCACCAATTACGGACACAGATACGCAGTATTTT.

A remark on this clone: This same CDR3 is encoded by further DNA sequences in the sample. The rearrangement joins TRBV28 to TRBJ1-2, with TRBD1 as a possible D gene (5 bases). This CDR3 is built from 13 residues. Looked up from germline, CDR1 is MDHEN and CDR2 is SYDVKM. The V gene lost 2 bases and the J gene lost 2 bases, with 6 bases spanning the gap. The CDR3 protein is CASSLQGNYGYTF. CDR3 in DNA: TGTGCCAGCAGTTTACAGGGCAACTATGGCTACACCTTC.

This rearrangement joins TRBV28 to TRBJ2-2; D is possibly TRBD2 (6 bases). The V end lost 4 bases, the J end lost 6 bases, and 12 bases lay between the germline ends. The CDR3 sequence is 14 residues long. The germline V gene has CDR1 MDHEN and CDR2 SYDVKM. The CDR3 coding sequence is TGTGCCAGCAGTTGGGGACTCCCCGCCGGGGAGCTGTTTTTT. Translation: CASSWGLPAGELFF.

This clone has only one observation. The J gene is TRBJ2-3, the V gene TRBV5-6, with 10 bases fitting TRBD1. V lost 4 bases, J lost 1 base, and 6 bases stayed unmatched. CDR3 length: 16 amino acids. Germline V lookup: CDR1 SGHDT, CDR2 YYEEEE. The CDR3 sequence: CASSPRTGGGTDTQYF. Written as DNA, the CDR3 is TGTGCCAGCAGCCCAAGGACAGGGGGGGGCACAGATACGCAGTATTTT. Looking up the rest from reference TRBV5-6 and TRBJ2-3 gives the full variable domain: DAGVTQSPTHLIKTRGQQVTLRCSPKSGHDTVSWYQQALGQGPQFIFQYYEEEERQRGNFPDRFSGHQFPNYSSELNVNALLLGDSALYLCASSPRTGGGTDTQYFGPGTRLTVL.

A remark on this clone: Other DNA variants within this sample encode the same CDR3. The chain has TRBV5-1 and TRBJ1-1; D is unclear. The V gene lost 2 bases and the J gene lost 1 base, with 9 bases spanning the gap. Looked up from germline, CDR1 is SGHRS and CDR2 is YFSETQ. This CDR3 region has 14 residues. In nucleotides, the CDR3 is TGCGCCAGCAGCTTCAGTGCACCGAACACTGAAGCTTTCTTT. Protein sequence: CASSFSAPNTEAFF. Using reference TRBV5-1 and TRBJ1-1 for the parts outside the CDR3, the full variable domain is KAGVTQTPRYLIKTRGQQVTLSCSPISGHRSVSWYQQTPGQGLQFLFEYFSETQRNKGNFPGRFSGRQFSNSRSEMNVSTLELGDSALYLCASSFSAPNTEAFFGQGTRLTVV.

This clone appeared once. V usage is TRBV28 and J usage is TRBJ2-7; no definite D call. CDR3 length: 14 residues. V lost 6 bases, J lost 1 base, and 13 bases lay in between. Per germline, CDR1 MDHEN and CDR2 SYDVKM. CDR3 coding DNA: TGTGCCAGCAGAAATTCCGGGCCGTCCTACGAGCAGTACTTC. It encodes CASRNSGPSYEQYF. The full variable domain, rest sourced from reference TRBV28 and TRBJ2-7, is DVKVTQSSRYLVKRTGEKVFLECVQDMDHENMFWYRQDPGLGLRLIYFSYDVKMKEKGDIPEGYSVSREKKERFSLILESASTNQTSMYLCASRNSGPSYEQYFGPGTRLTVT.

This chain joins TRBV7-9 and TRBJ2-7; D remains ambiguous. This CDR3 comprises 13 residues. Trimming stripped 0 bases from V and 5 bases from J, with 8 bases between. Germline lookup yields CDR1 SEHNR and CDR2 FQNEAQ (reference sequence). CDR3 sequence: CASSLAQGHEQYF. The CDR3 coding sequence is TGTGCCAGCAGCTTAGCTCAAGGCCACGAGCAGTACTTC.

The chain is built from TRBV6-1 and TRBJ1-4; no firm D call. Deletions cut 4 bases from V and 4 bases from J, with 13 bases between. The CDR3 covers 15 residues. Germline CDR1 reads MNHNS; CDR2 reads SASEGT. In DNA, the CDR3 is TGTGCCAGCAGTGCCGGAAGGGAGGGTAATGAAAAACTGTTTTTT. Protein sequence: CASSAGREGNEKLFF.

The chain combines TRBV14 with TRBJ2-7; possibly TRBD1 or TRBD2 for D (6 bases each). V lost 3 bases and J lost 4, with 16 bases in between. CDR1 and CDR2 (germline): SGHDN, FVKESK. The CDR3 length is 15 residues. The CDR3: CASSHIGGRNYEQYF. The CDR3 nucleotides are TGTGCCAGCAGCCATATCGGGGGCAGAAATTACGAGCAGTACTTC.

The V and J genes are TRBV6-1 and TRBJ2-3, with TRBD2 matching over 7 bases. CDR3 length equals 14 residues. The J segment lost 2 bases and the V segment lost 6 bases, leaving 5 bases of the junction unmatched. CDR1 and CDR2 (germline): MNHNS, SASEGT. CDR3 nucleotide sequence: TGTGCCAGCAGCGTCAGGGACTACACAGATACGCAGTATTTT. Amino acid sequence: CASSVRDYTDTQYF.

The V gene is TRBV5-1, the J gene TRBJ1-1; D not resolved. Trimming pared 0 bases from V and 4 bases from J, leaving 13 bases between. The CDR3 extends over 15 amino acids. Germline-derived CDR1 and CDR2 are SGHRS and YFSETQ. CDR3 sequence: CASSLAATFATEAFF. The CDR3 region has the DNA TGCGCCAGCAGCTTGGCGGCAACATTTGCCACTGAAGCTTTCTTT. Filled out from reference TRBV5-1 and TRBJ1-1, the complete variable domain reads KAGVTQTPRYLIKTRGQQVTLSCSPISGHRSVSWYQQTPGQGLQFLFEYFSETQRNKGNFPGRFSGRQFSNSRSEMNVSTLELGDSALYLCASSLAATFATEAFFGQGTRLTVV.

About this clone itself: This sample also contains other DNA sequences that code for the same CDR3. The V and J genes are TRBV7-3 and TRBJ2-1, with D uncertain. The germline CDR1 and CDR2 sequences are SGHTA and FQGTGA. The V gene lost 5 bases and the J gene lost 0 bases, with 11 bases spanning the gap. The CDR3 totals 15 residues. CDR3 protein: CASSLKGSSYNEQFF. In DNA form, the CDR3 reads TGTGCCAGCAGCCTAAAAGGCAGCTCCTACAATGAGCAGTTCTTC. Drawing the rest from reference TRBV7-3 and TRBJ2-1, the complete variable domain is GAGVSQTPSNKVTEKGKYVELRCDPISGHTALYWYRQSLGQGPEFLIYFQGTGAADDSGLPNDRFFAVRPEGSVSTLKIQRTERGDSAVYLCASSLKGSSYNEQFFGPGTRLTVL.

A word on this clone: This sample includes further DNA sequences coding for the same CDR3. This chain joins TRBV6-5 and TRBJ2-7; the D gene is possibly TRBD1 (5 bases). V lost 2 bases, J lost 3 bases, and 8 bases lay in between. The CDR3 contains 13 residues. Looked up from germline, CDR1 is MNHEY and CDR2 is SVGAGI. CDR3 protein: CASSYDRNYEQYF. CDR3 nucleotide sequence: TGTGCCAGCAGTTACGACAGAAACTACGAGCAGTACTTC.

On this clone itself: At the DNA level, this CDR3 is encoded by other sequences in the same sample as well. The chain couples TRBV7-3 to TRBJ2-5, with D possibly being TRBD1 (6 bases). V lost 6 bases and J 1 base, leaving 9 bases between the germline ends. The CDR3 has 13 amino acids. Germline V gene data show CDR1 as SGHTA and CDR2 as FQGTGA. The CDR3 DNA follows: TGTGCCAGCAGTTCAGGGGCCCAAGAGACCCAGTACTTC. Amino acid sequence: CASSSGAQETQYF. Looking up the rest from reference TRBV7-3 and TRBJ2-5 gives the full variable domain: GAGVSQTPSNKVTEKGKYVELRCDPISGHTALYWYRQSLGQGPEFLIYFQGTGAADDSGLPNDRFFAVRPEGSVSTLKIQRTERGDSAVYLCASSSGAQETQYFGPGTRLLVL.

This chain joins TRBV28 and TRBJ1-5, with 8 bases matching TRBD1. V was pared by 6 bases and J by 7 bases, with 11 bases of the junction left unmatched. Germline assignment: CDR1 MDHEN and CDR2 SYDVKM. This CDR3 is 15 amino acids long. The CDR3 here is CASSRPGTGVQPQHF. The CDR3 region has the DNA TGTGCCAGCAGCCGCCCCGGGACAGGAGTGCAGCCCCAGCATTTT. The variable domain in full, with the rest retrieved from reference TRBV28 and TRBJ1-5, is DVKVTQSSRYLVKRTGEKVFLECVQDMDHENMFWYRQDPGLGLRLIYFSYDVKMKEKGDIPEGYSVSREKKERFSLILESASTNQTSMYLCASSRPGTGVQPQHFGDGTRLSIL.

The chain is built from TRBV7-9 and TRBJ2-5; D could derive from TRBD1 or TRBD2 (5 bases each). The germline V gene encodes CDR1 SEHNR and CDR2 FQNEAQ (reference sequence). Deletions cut 8 bases from V and 3 bases from J, with 19 bases between. The CDR3 totals 15 residues. DNA of the CDR3: TGTGCCAGCCGCTGGGGGTCCGCCGTCGAAGAGACCCAGTACTTC. This translates into CASRWGSAVEETQYF.

This clone was seen only once. V usage is TRBV28 and J usage is TRBJ2-7; a weak D match, TRBD1 (5 bases). Trimming took off 1 base at V and 2 bases at J, with 18 bases between the two ends. This CDR3 has 17 amino acids. The V gene's germline CDR1 is MDHEN and CDR2 SYDVKM. CDR3 residues: CASSLFNLRGYAYEQYF. DNA for the CDR3: TGTGCCAGCAGTTTATTCAACTTAAGGGGCTACGCCTACGAGCAGTACTTC.